Included here is one T cell receptor beta chain sequence, with context. Antigen specificity is unknown. This CDR3 has 15 amino acids. The junction had 2 bases not matched to a gene; V was cut back by 0 bases and J by 3 bases. CDR1 and CDR2 (germline): MNHNS, SASEGT. The repertoire was sequenced with immunoSEQ multiplex PCR; TCRdb's copy has only in-frame clones and lacks some. The data show roughly 30,000 clones, roughly nine tenths seen once. The data were obtained in a study of OX40 agonist ivuxolimab in advanced cancers. Overall study results and limits: What antigens the expanded peripheral T cells recognized was never established.

This specimen consisted of CD4+ or CD8+ T cells sorted from blood, obtained in a trial of the OX40 agonist ivuxolimab. The receptor comes from an adult with an advanced solid tumor such as melanoma, head and neck, liver or kidney cancer. The chain employs TRBV6-1 and TRBJ2-1; 7 bases match TRBD2. In DNA, the CDR3 is TGTGCCAGCAGTGAAGCTGGGGAGGGCTACAATGAGCAGTTCTTC. This gives the protein CASSEAGEGYNEQFF.